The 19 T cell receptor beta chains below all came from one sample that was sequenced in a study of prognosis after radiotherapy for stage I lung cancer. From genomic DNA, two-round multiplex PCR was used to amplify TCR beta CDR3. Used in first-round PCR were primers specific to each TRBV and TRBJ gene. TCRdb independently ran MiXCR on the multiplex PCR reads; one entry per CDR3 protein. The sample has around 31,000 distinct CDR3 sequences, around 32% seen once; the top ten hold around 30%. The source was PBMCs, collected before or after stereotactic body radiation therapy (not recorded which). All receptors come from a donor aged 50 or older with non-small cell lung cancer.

The CDR3 bases are TGTGCCAGCAGCGACACTAGCGACAATGAGCAGTTCTTC. Amino acid sequence: CASSDTSDNEQFF. The rearrangement joins TRBV7-8 to TRBJ2-1; 7 nucleotides match TRBD2. This CDR3 has 13 residues. V trimming: 5 bases; J trimming: 5 bases; junction bases outside the gene matches: 3. Germline CDR1 and CDR2: SGHVS and FQNEAQ.

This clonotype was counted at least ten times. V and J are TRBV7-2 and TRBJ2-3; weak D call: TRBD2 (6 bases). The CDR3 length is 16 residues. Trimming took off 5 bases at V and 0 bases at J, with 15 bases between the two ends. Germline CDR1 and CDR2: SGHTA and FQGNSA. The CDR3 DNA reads TGTGCCAGCAGCCTGTCCGTAGCGGTGAGCACAGATACGCAGTATTTT. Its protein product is CASSLSVAVSTDTQYF.

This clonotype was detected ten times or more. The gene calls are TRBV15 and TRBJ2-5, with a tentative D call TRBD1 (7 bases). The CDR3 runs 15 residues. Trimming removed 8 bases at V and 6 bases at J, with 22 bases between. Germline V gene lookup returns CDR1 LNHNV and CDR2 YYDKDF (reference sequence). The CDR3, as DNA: TGTGCCACCGGGGAGCAGGGGGGAAGGTGGCAGACCCAGTACTTC. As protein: CATGEQGGRWQTQYF.

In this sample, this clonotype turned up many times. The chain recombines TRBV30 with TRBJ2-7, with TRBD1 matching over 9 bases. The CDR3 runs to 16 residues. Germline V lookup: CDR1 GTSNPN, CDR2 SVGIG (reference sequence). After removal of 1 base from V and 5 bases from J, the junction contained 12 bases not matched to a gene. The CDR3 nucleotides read TGTGCCTGGAGTGGGGGACAGGGTGGCTGGAGCGACGAGCAGTACTTC. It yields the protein CAWSGGQGGWSDEQYF.

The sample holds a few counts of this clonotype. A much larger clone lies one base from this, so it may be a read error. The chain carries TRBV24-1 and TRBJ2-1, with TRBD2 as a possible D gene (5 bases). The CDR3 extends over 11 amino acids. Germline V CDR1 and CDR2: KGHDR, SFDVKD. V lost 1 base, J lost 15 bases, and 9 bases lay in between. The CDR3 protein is CATSDLGGLFF. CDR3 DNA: TGTGCCACCAGTGATTTAGGCGGGTTGTTCTTC.

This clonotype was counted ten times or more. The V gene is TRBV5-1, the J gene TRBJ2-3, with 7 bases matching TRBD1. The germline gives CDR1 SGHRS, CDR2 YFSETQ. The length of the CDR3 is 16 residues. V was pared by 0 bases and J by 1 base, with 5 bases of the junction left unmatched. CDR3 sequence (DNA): TGCGCCAGCAGCTTGGAACAGGGGACCCGCACAGATACGCAGTATTTT. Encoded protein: CASSLEQGTRTDTQYF.

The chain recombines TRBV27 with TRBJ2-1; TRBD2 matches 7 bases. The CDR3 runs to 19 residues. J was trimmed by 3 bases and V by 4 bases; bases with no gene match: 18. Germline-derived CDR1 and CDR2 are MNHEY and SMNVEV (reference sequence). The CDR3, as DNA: TGTGCCAGCAGTTCGCCGGGAATAGCGGGCGTCCCCGTCTACAATGAGCAGTTCTTC. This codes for CASSSPGIAGVPVYNEQFF.

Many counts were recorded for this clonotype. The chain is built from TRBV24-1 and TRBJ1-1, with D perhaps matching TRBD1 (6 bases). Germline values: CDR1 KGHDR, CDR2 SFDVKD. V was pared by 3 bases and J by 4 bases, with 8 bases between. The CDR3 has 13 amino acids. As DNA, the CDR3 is TGTGCCACCAGTGATCTAGGGGGCACTGAAGCTTTCTTT. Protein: CATSDLGGTEAFF.

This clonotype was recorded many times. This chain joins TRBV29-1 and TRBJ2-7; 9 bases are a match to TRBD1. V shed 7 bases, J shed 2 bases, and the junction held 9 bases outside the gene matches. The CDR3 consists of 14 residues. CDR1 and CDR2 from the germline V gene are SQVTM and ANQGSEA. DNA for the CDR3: TGCAGCGCCGAAGTGGGACAGGGAACCTACGAGCAGTACTTC. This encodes CSAEVGQGTYEQYF.

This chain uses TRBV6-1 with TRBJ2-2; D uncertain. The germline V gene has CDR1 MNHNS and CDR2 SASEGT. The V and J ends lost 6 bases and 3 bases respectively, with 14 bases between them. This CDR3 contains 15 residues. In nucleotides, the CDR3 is TGTGCCAGCAGCAGGAGAGTATCGGACACCGGGGAGCTGTTTTTT. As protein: CASSRRVSDTGELFF.

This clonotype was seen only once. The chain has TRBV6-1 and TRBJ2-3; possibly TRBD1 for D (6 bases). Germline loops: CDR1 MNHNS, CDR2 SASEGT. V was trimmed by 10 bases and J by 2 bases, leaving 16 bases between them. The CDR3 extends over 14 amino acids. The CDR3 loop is CAIIRDRTTDTQYF. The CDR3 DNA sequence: TGTGCCATCATCCGAGACAGGACCACAGATACGCAGTATTTT.

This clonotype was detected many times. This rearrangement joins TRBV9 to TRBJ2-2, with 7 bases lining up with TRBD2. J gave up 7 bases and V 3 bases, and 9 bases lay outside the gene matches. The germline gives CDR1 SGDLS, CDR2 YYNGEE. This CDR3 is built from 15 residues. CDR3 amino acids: CASSDGTTTHGELFF. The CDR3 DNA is TGTGCCAGCAGCGACGGGACTACGACACACGGGGAGCTGTTTTTT.

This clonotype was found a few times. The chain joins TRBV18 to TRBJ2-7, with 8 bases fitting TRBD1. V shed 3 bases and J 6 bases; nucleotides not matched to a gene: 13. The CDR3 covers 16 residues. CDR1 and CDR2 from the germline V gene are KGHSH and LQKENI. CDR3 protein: CASSPVRTGMGTEQYF. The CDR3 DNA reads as TGTGCCAGCTCACCGGTCCGGACAGGGATGGGTACCGAGCAGTACTTC.

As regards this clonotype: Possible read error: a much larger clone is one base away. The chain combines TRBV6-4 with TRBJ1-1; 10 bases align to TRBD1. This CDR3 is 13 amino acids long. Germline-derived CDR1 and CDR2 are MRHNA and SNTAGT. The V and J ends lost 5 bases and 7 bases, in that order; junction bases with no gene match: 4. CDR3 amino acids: CASSWTGGGEAFF. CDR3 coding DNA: TGTGCCAGCAGTTGGACAGGGGGTGGTGAAGCTTTCTTT.

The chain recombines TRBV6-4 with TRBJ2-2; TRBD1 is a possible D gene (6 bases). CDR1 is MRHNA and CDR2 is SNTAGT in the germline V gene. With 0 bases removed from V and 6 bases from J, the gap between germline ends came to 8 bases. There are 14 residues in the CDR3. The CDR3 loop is CASSDSSGAGELFF. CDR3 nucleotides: TGTGCCAGCAGTGACTCGTCAGGGGCCGGGGAGCTGTTTTTT.

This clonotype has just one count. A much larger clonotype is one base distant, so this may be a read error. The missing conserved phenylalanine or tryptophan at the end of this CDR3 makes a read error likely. CDR3 bases: TGTGCCAGCAGCTATAGCTGGCAGCAGTACTTA. Translated, it gives CASSYSWQQYL. The genes are TRBV3-1 and TRBJ2-7, with D hard to call. V lost 5 bases and J 8 bases, leaving 10 bases between the germline ends. Per germline, CDR1 LGHDT and CDR2 YNNKEL (reference sequence). CDR3 length: 11 amino acids.

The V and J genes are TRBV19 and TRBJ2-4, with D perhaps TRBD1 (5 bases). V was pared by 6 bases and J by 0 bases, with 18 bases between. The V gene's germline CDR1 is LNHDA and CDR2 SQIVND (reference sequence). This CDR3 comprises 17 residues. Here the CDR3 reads CASSGTTVQRAKNIQYF. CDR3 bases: TGTGCCAGTAGCGGAACGACAGTACAGCGAGCCAAAAACATTCAGTACTTC.

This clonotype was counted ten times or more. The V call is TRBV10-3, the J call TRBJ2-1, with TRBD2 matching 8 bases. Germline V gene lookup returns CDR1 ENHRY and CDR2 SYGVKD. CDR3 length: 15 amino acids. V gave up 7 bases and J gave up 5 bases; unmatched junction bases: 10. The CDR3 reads CAITETGGLNNEQFF. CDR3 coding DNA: TGTGCCATCACAGAAACGGGAGGGCTGAACAATGAGCAGTTCTTC.

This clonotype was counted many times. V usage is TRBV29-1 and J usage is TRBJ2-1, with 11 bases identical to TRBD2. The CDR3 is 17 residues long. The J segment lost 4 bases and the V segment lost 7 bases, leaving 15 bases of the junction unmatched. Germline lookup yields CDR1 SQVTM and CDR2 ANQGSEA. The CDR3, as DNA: TGCAGCGGGGTGGGGGCTAGCGGGAGGCCACCGTACAATGAGCAGTTCTTC. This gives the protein CSGVGASGRPPYNEQFF.